The 17 T cell receptor beta chains presented below share a single source sample, sequenced in a study of blood T cell repertoires in COVID-19. Clones were sequenced by immunoSEQ multiplex PCR, and TCRdb holds only the in-frame ones, with some missing. The repertoire holds about 240,000 clones, about 85% seen once, with just over 7% in the top ten. Material: peripheral blood. The receptor set was obtained from a man aged 55-75 years who had recovered from COVID-19.

Details on this clone: The junction departs from the called germline gene at one end, perhaps through a read error. The CDR3 DNA is TGTGCCTGCAGCCCCGACAGGTGGAGCAATCAGCCCCAGCATTTT. Translating gives CACSPDRWSNQPQHF. The chain joins TRBV6-5 to TRBJ1-5; tentative D call: TRBD1 (6 bases). Germline-derived CDR1 and CDR2 are MNHEY and SVGAGI. The CDR3 is made up of 15 amino acids.

The rearrangement links TRBV10-3 to TRBJ2-1; D possibly corresponds to TRBD2 (5 bases). Deletions cut 0 bases from V and 10 bases from J, with 13 bases between. CDR1 is ENHRY and CDR2 is SYGVKD in the germline V gene. This CDR3 spans 14 amino acids. The CDR3 loop reads CAISESPGYSEQFF. CDR3 sequence (DNA): TGTGCCATCAGTGAGTCACCGGGGTACAGCGAGCAGTTCTTC.

The chain is built from TRBV2 and TRBJ2-7, with 8 bases that match TRBD1. V lost 6 bases, J lost 6 bases, and 4 bases stayed unmatched. The germline gives CDR1 SNHLY, CDR2 FYNNEI. CDR3 size: 12 residues. CDR3 region: CASSGQGFEQYF. DNA for the CDR3: TGTGCCAGCAGCGGACAGGGTTTCGAGCAGTACTTC.

In nucleotides, the CDR3 is TGCGCCAGCAGCCGTCGGGACAGGTTATACGAGCAGTACTTC. Protein sequence: CASSRRDRLYEQYF. The rearrangement joins TRBV4-1 to TRBJ2-7; TRBD1 matches at 8 bases. V shed 4 bases and J 4 bases; nucleotides not matched to a gene: 6. CDR1 MGHRA and CDR2 YSYEKL come from the germline V gene. The CDR3 has 14 residues.

V and J are TRBV6-4 and TRBJ2-3; 9 positions match TRBD2. V trimming: 0 bases; J trimming: 3 bases; junction bases outside the gene matches: 4. CDR3 length: 16 amino acids. Germline CDR1 MRHNA, CDR2 SNTAGT. The CDR3 spells CASSDSAGGVTDTQYF. CDR3 nucleotide sequence: TGTGCCAGCAGTGACTCGGCGGGGGGGGTAACAGATACGCAGTATTTT.

The rearrangement links TRBV9 to TRBJ1-4, with D perhaps TRBD1 (6 bases). The CDR3 is 14 amino acids. The V end lost 0 bases, the J end lost 8 bases, and 11 bases lay between the germline ends. CDR1 and CDR2 (germline): SGDLS, YYNGEE. This CDR3 is CASSVAGTPEKLFF. CDR3 DNA sequence: TGTGCCAGCAGCGTAGCTGGGACACCCGAAAAACTGTTTTTT.

This chain uses TRBV18 with TRBJ2-7; D not resolved. The germline V gene encodes CDR1 KGHSH and CDR2 LQKENI. The V end was cut by 3 bases, the J end by 0 bases, with 3 bases between. The CDR3 totals 12 residues. The DNA of the CDR3 is TGTGCCAGCTCACCGAGCTCCTACGAGCAGTACGTC. Translation gives CASSPSSYEQYV.

This clone was counted a single time. The V call is TRBV7-8, the J call TRBJ2-7, with D unclear. The germline CDR1 and CDR2 sequences are SGHVS and FQNEAQ. The V and J ends lost 2 bases and 1 base respectively, with 12 bases between them. The CDR3 contains 15 residues. The CDR3 loop is CASSLSFGQSYEQYV. CDR3 sequence (DNA): TGTGCCAGCAGCTTATCTTTTGGGCAGTCCTACGAGCAGTACGTC.

The chain joins TRBV10-3 to TRBJ2-7; D is undetermined. Trimming left V 8 bases short and J 4 bases short, with 12 bases between. CDR1 is ENHRY, CDR2 SYGVKD, per germline. CDR3 size: 12 residues. This CDR3 is CAIGQLPYEQYV. CDR3 nucleotide sequence: TGTGCCATCGGGCAGCTCCCGTACGAGCAGTACGTC.

This clone occurred once. The chain employs TRBV7-6 and TRBJ2-1, with 12 bases that match TRBD2. The length of the CDR3 is 16 residues. Germline CDR1 is SGHVS and CDR2 is FNYEAQ. V was pared by 2 bases and J by 3 bases, with 2 bases of the junction left unmatched. In nucleotides, the CDR3 is TGTGCCAGCAGCTTAAGGACTAGCGGGGACTACAATGAGCAGTTCTTC. Translating gives CASSLRTSGDYNEQFF.

The count of this clone is one. This rearrangement joins TRBV10-3 to TRBJ2-3; 12 nucleotides match TRBD2. Germline values: CDR1 ENHRY, CDR2 SYGVKD. The CDR3 has 20 amino acids. V shed 6 bases, J shed 1 base, and the junction held 17 bases outside the gene matches. The CDR3 sequence: CAIRASGGADPSVGTDTQYF. The CDR3 bases are TGTGCCATCAGGGCTAGCGGGGGGGCCGATCCGTCTGTCGGCACAGATACGCAGTATTTT.

The chain is built from TRBV19 and TRBJ2-7, with 8 bases fitting TRBD1. CDR1 LNHDA and CDR2 SQIVND come from the germline V gene (reference sequence). Trimming took 6 bases from V and 6 from J; bases not matched to a gene: 4. CDR3 length equals 12 residues. CDR3 nucleotides: TGTGCCAGTAGCCGGACAGGGACCGAGCAGTACTTC. Translating gives CASSRTGTEQYF.

The chain is built from TRBV27 and TRBJ1-2, with TRBD1 matching 10 bases. This CDR3 comprises 12 residues. The junction had 5 bases not matched to a gene; V was cut back by 8 bases and J by 8 bases. Germline V lookup: CDR1 MNHEY, CDR2 SMNVEV (reference sequence). The CDR3 spells CASLDRGIGYTF. CDR3 bases: TGTGCCAGCTTGGACAGGGGGATAGGCTACACCTTC.

V and J are TRBV6-5 and TRBJ1-6; TRBD1 matches at 7 bases. V trimming: 8 bases; J trimming: 9 bases; junction bases outside the gene matches: 10. The V gene's germline CDR1 is MNHEY and CDR2 SVGAGI. The CDR3 is 14 residues long. The CDR3 DNA reads TGTGCCAGCTTTGAAACAGGGGCGCGTTCACCCCTCCACTTT. Amino acids: CASFETGARSPLHF.

This chain links TRBV10-3 with TRBJ2-3; TRBD2 is a possible D gene (5 bases). With 2 bases removed from V and 1 base from J, the gap between germline ends came to 7 bases. Germline V gives CDR1 ENHRY, CDR2 SYGVKD. This CDR3 is built from 14 residues. CDR3 coding DNA: TGTGCCATCAGTGAGAACGGGGGCACAGATACGCAGTATTTT. Amino acid sequence: CAISENGGTDTQYF.

J is TRBJ1-3 and V is TRBV7-8; no firm D call. Germline CDR1 and CDR2: SGHVS and FQNEAQ. V was cut by 5 bases and J by 0 bases, with 11 bases left in between. CDR3 size: 15 residues. DNA of the CDR3: TGTGCCAGCAGCCGAGGTCCGAGCTCTGGAAACACCATATATTTT. As protein: CASSRGPSSGNTIYF.

This clone was found once. The genes are TRBV5-1 and TRBJ1-2, with TRBD1 as a possible D gene (6 bases). CDR1 and CDR2 (germline): SGHRS, YFSETQ. The CDR3 is 16 residues long. Trimming left V 4 bases short and J 7 bases short, with 23 bases between. The CDR3, as DNA: TGCGCCAGCAGCCCCGGTGGAGCAGGGGAGTTTGGTGGCTACACCTTC. As protein: CASSPGGAGEFGGYTF.